This passage covers 7 T cell receptor beta chains from one sample sequenced in a study of monozygotic twins with inflammatory bowel disease. TCRdb re-analyzed the 5' RACE reads; it lists each CDR3 protein once, without DNA. This sample's table reports around 190,000 distinct CDR3 sequences. Sequencing input: blood. These TCRs come from a human donor with ulcerative colitis or Crohn's disease, or a healthy co-twin of an affected twin (not recorded which).

The V and J genes are TRBV20-1 and TRBJ1-2. The length of the CDR3 is 12 residues. Germline lookup yields CDR1 DFQATT and CDR2 SNEGSKA (reference sequence). The CDR3 loop reads CSARGGGKGYTF.

V and J are TRBV28 and TRBJ2-2; the D call of TRBD1 rests on TCRdb alone, since no DNA is present to check it. Germline V lookup: CDR1 MDHEN, CDR2 SYDVKM. The CDR3 is made up of 14 amino acids. The CDR3 spells CASSMTGDTGELFF.

The J gene is TRBJ1-4, the V gene TRBV12-3 or TRBV12-4; lacking DNA, the TRBD1 call made by TCRdb goes unchecked. This CDR3 is built from 16 residues. The CDR3 loop reads CASSSFHRDRIEKLFF.

The rearrangement links TRBV18 to TRBJ2-3; TCRdb selects TRBD2, and the lack of DNA leaves this call unchecked. CDR1 is KGHSH and CDR2 is LQKENI in the germline V gene. This CDR3 is built from 22 residues. CDR3 sequence: CASSPPLVDLAGVLGRTDTQYF.

J is TRBJ1-5 and V is TRBV29-1; checking the TCRdb D call of TRBD1 is not possible without DNA. This CDR3 has 12 residues. The germline V gene has CDR1 SQVTM and CDR2 ANQGSEA. This CDR3 is CSAGQGRQPQHF.

V usage is TRBV20-1 and J usage is TRBJ2-5; TCRdb selects TRBD2, and the lack of DNA leaves this call unchecked. The CDR3 has 15 amino acids. Germline CDR1 and CDR2: DFQATT and SNEGSKA (reference sequence). CDR3 sequence: CSAAGTSGGRETQYF.

This chain links TRBV6-1 with TRBJ1-2; TCRdb outputs TRBD1, but without DNA this stays unchecked. The germline CDR1 and CDR2 sequences are MNHNS and SASEGT. The CDR3 has 14 amino acids. The CDR3 reads CASRFTTGFRGYTF.